The rows below give T cell receptor beta chains drawn from one sample of a study of blood T cell repertoires in COVID-19. The table came from immunoSEQ multiplex PCR; TCRdb's copy has only in-frame clones and leaves some out. The sample includes 15,000 or so clones, 75% to 90% of them seen just once. Sample: peripheral blood. These receptors originate from a man aged 40-55 years with active or convalescent COVID-19. CDR3s include the opening cysteine and the closing phenylalanine or tryptophan. Each record gives: clone size, CDR3 length, J gene, V gene, D gene, CDR3 DNA, CDR3 protein. A D gene is named only where the DNA matches it firmly. Expanded clones are given a class, and other clones once, few, many or no size at all.

>-|15|TRBJ1-4|TRBV4-1|-
TGCGCCAGCAGCCAAGACGACCAACAGTCTGAAAAACTGTTTTTT
CASSQDDQQSEKLFF
>-|15|TRBJ1-2|TRBV14|-
TGTGCCAGCAGCGAAGATGGCGGATACTTCGCCGGCTACACCTTC
CASSEDGGYFAGYTF
>-|15|TRBJ1-1|TRBV7-2|-
TGTGCCAGCAGCCCCCACAGGGTTGTTAACACTGAAGCTTTCTTT
CASSPHRVVNTEAFF
>-|14|TRBJ1-1|TRBV3-1/TRBV3-2|TRBD1
TGTGCCAGCAGCCAAAACAGGGGGGGGACTGAAGCTTTCTTT
CASSQNRGGTEAFF
>-|13|TRBJ2-5|TRBV12-3/TRBV12-4|TRBD2
TGTGCCAGCAGTTTTTCCGGGGGGGAGACCCAGTACTTC
CASSFSGGETQYF
>-|14|TRBJ2-1|TRBV27|-
TGTGCCAGCACCCCGGGGGTCGGCTACAATGAGCAGTTCTTC
CASTPGVGYNEQFF
>-|12|TRBJ2-3|TRBV10-2|-
TGCGCCAGCAGTGCACTAGCAGATACGCAGTATTTT
CASSALADTQYF
>-|11|TRBJ2-5|TRBV12-3/TRBV12-4|-
TGTGCCAGCGCCTCGGGAGAGACCCAGTACTTC
CASASGETQYF
>-|14|TRBJ1-2|TRBV5-4|TRBD1
TGTGCCAGCAGCCGGGACACAGGGGGGTATGGCTACACCTTC
CASSRDTGGYGYTF
>-|12|TRBJ1-1|TRBV12-3/TRBV12-4|TRBD1
TGTGCCAGCAGTCAAGGGGGCCTTGAAGCTTTCTTT
CASSQGGLEAFF
>-|11|TRBJ2-5|TRBV3-1/TRBV3-2|-
TGTGCCAGTACCAGGGAAGAGACCCAGTACTTC
CASTREETQYF
>-|16|TRBJ1-4|TRBV5-1|-
TGCGCCAGCAGCTTAGGGGACACCATTACTAGTGAAAAACTGTTTTTT
CASSLGDTITSEKLFF
>-|13|TRBJ1-4|TRBV28|-
TGTGCCAGCAGTTTAAGCTCCATTGTAGGGGTGTTTTTT
CASSLSSIVGVFF
>once|14|TRBJ2-5|TRBV11-2|-
TGTGCCAGCAGCTCATCGGGGGGCAGCGAGACCCAGTACTTC
CASSSSGGSETQYF
>-|16|TRBJ2-3|TRBV4-2|TRBD2
TGTGCCAGCAGCCAAGCACTAGCGGGGGGCACAGATACGCAGTATTTT
CASSQALAGGTDTQYF
>-|17|TRBJ2-5|TRBV14|-
TGTGCCAGCAGCCAAGATAGGCGGGGACTTCCCCAGGAGACCCAGTACTTC
CASSQDRRGLPQETQYF
>-|15|TRBJ2-7|TRBV4-2|TRBD2
TGTGCCAGCAGCCCAGAGGTAGCGGGGGGCCACGAGCAGTACTTC
CASSPEVAGGHEQYF
>-|16|TRBJ2-5|TRBV9|-
TGTGCCAGCAGCGTAGACGGGGGGCTGGGTTTAAGGACCCAGTACTTC
CASSVDGGLGLRTQYF
>-|14|TRBJ2-7|TRBV4-3|-
TGCGCCAGCAGCTCATCCAGGGTCATCGACGAGCAGTACTTC
CASSSSRVIDEQYF
>-|16|TRBJ2-1|TRBV13|TRBD1
TGTGCCAGCAGTTTACAGGGGGCGTTATTCTACAATGAGCAGTTCTTC
CASSLQGALFYNEQFF
>-|14|TRBJ1-6|TRBV5-4|-
TGTGCCAGCAAAATGTCCGAGGGATTTTCACCCCTCCACTTT
CASKMSEGFSPLHF
>-|17|TRBJ2-3|TRBV24-1|TRBD1
TGTGCCACCAGTGATTTTAAAACAGGGGATAGAACAGATACGCAGTATTTT
CATSDFKTGDRTDTQYF
>-|17|TRBJ1-1|TRBV5-4|-
TGTGCCAGCAGCCCGGCGGGGGGGCAGCCGGGAGACACTGAAGCTTTCTTT
CASSPAGGQPGDTEAFF
>-|14|TRBJ1-2|TRBV2|-
TGTGCCAGCAGTGAAACACGGACAGACCTCGGCTACACCTTC
CASSETRTDLGYTF
>-|13|TRBJ1-1|TRBV2|-
TGTGCCAGCGGCGACAGCTACGACACTGAAGCTTTCTTT
CASGDSYDTEAFF
>-|13|TRBJ1-1|TRBV7-3|-
TGTGCCAGCAGCTTCCAACATACCACTGAAGCTTTCTTT
CASSFQHTTEAFF
>-|16|TRBJ2-5|TRBV5-1|-
TGCGCCAGCAGCTTGGGAGCTAGCCCAAACCAAGAGACCCAGTACTTC
CASSLGASPNQETQYF
>-|15|TRBJ1-1|TRBV10-3|-
TGTGCCATCAGTGAGTTTGAGGGTTCTCTCGCTGAAGCTTTCTTT
CAISEFEGSLAEAFF
>-|15|TRBJ1-1|TRBV10-2|TRBD1
TGCGCCAGCAGGACAGGGGAGGCTTCGAACACTGAAGCTTTCTTT
CASRTGEASNTEAFF
>-|17|TRBJ2-1|TRBV4-2|-
TGTGCCAGCAGCCCTGAAGCAAGCATCGCCTCCTACAATGAGCAGTTCTTC
CASSPEASIASYNEQFF
>-|12|TRBJ2-1|TRBV19|-
TGTGCCAGTAGTATACAGGAGGATGAGCAGTTCTTC
CASSIQEDEQFF
>-|12|TRBJ2-1|TRBV3-1/TRBV3-2|-
TGTGCCAGCAGCCCTACTTACAATGAGCAGTTCTTC
CASSPTYNEQFF
>-|14|TRBJ1-2|TRBV28|TRBD1
TGTGCCAGCAGTCCTACAGGGGATTGGTATGGCTACACCTTC
CASSPTGDWYGYTF
>-|13|TRBJ2-7|TRBV2|-
TGTGCCAGCAGTGCATACAGGGTCTACGAGCAGTACTTC
CASSAYRVYEQYF
>once|13|TRBJ2-7|TRBV10-2|-
TGCGCCAGCGGAGCGGGCAGCTCCTACGAGCAGTACTTC
CASGAGSSYEQYF
>-|14|TRBJ1-2|TRBV5-1|-
TGCGCCAGCAGCCTAGTTGGGAGAACGGATGGCTACACCTTC
CASSLVGRTDGYTF
>medium-sized|16|TRBJ2-1|TRBV6-4|TRBD2
TGTGCCAGCAGTCCTTCTACTAGCGGGGGTGACAATGAGCAGTTCTTC
CASSPSTSGGDNEQFF
>-|13|TRBJ2-2|TRBV18|-
TGTGCCAGCTTATTAGATACGGCCGGGGAGCTGTTTTTT
CASLLDTAGELFF
>-|13|TRBJ1-2|TRBV7-9|-
TGTGCCAGCAGCTTGCTACAGGGAGATGGCTACACCTTC
CASSLLQGDGYTF
>-|15|TRBJ2-5|TRBV24-1|TRBD2
TGTGCCACCAGTGATTCTAAAGTGGGAGGGGAGGCCCAGTACTTC
CATSDSKVGGEAQYF
>once|14|TRBJ2-3|TRBV2|TRBD2
TGTGCCAGCGGAGAGCGGGGGGGCTTTAATACGCAGTATTTT
CASGERGGFNTQYF
>-|15|TRBJ2-5|TRBV2|TRBD2
TGTGCCAGCAGCGAAGACGGGGGGGGTTTTGGGACCCAGTACTTC
CASSEDGGGFGTQYF
>few|14|TRBJ1-1|TRBV5-4|TRBD1
TGTGCCAGCAGCCGTAGACAGGGTTCGCCTGAAGCTTTCTTT
CASSRRQGSPEAFF
>-|15|TRBJ1-6|TRBV7-9|TRBD1
TGTGCCAGCAGCCCTGGACAGGGAGGCAATTCACCCCTCCACTTT
CASSPGQGGNSPLHF
>-|14|TRBJ2-1|TRBV13|TRBD2
TGTGCCAGCAGTTCCAAACGGACTAGTCTAGAGCAGTTCTTC
CASSSKRTSLEQFF
>-|15|TRBJ2-7|TRBV6-5|-
TGTGCCAGCAGTTATCGGGAACAGTCGCGTTACGAGCAGTACTTC
CASSYREQSRYEQYF
>-|16|TRBJ2-1|TRBV2|TRBD1
TGTGCCAGCAGGCCGGCTCCGGGACAGATCTCGGGTGAGCAGTTCTTC
CASRPAPGQISGEQFF
>-|14|TRBJ1-1|TRBV3-1/TRBV3-2|-
TGTGCCAGCAGACAAACAGCGGGACAAGGCCAAGCTTTCTTT
CASRQTAGQGQAFF
>-|18|TRBJ1-6|TRBV14|TRBD1
TGTGCCAGCAGCCAAGAAGGGACAGTCGCTCTTTCGGACTCACCCCTCCACTTT
CASSQEGTVALSDSPLHF
>-|15|TRBJ1-5|TRBV9|TRBD1
TGTGCCAGCAGCCAACAGGGGGCCGCTTGGGAGCCCCAGCATTTT
CASSQQGAAWEPQHF
>-|13|TRBJ1-5|TRBV2|-
TGTGCCAGCAGTGAAGGATGGCGGGGGCCCCAGCATTTT
CASSEGWRGPQHF
>few|14|TRBJ1-1|TRBV27|-
TGTGCCAGCAGTATTATCGACATGAACACTGAAGCTTTCTTT
CASSIIDMNTEAFF
>-|15|TRBJ2-7|TRBV4-1|-
TGCGCCAGCAGCCCGCTGCGGCTAGGAGGCCACGAGCAGTACTTC
CASSPLRLGGHEQYF
>-|12|TRBJ2-5|TRBV28|-
TGTGCCAGCAGTGGGGGGGCCGAGACCCAGTACTTC
CASSGGAETQYF
>-|16|TRBJ1-5|TRBV10-1|TRBD1
TGCGCCCACATCAATACGGGGACAGGGGTAACGCAGCCCCAGCATTTT
CAHINTGTGVTQPQHF
>-|14|TRBJ1-2|TRBV28|-
TGTGCCAGCAGGACCAGGGTTATTCCCTATGGCTACACCTTC
CASRTRVIPYGYTF
>-|14|TRBJ2-5|TRBV2|TRBD1
TGTGCCAGCAGTGGGGACAGGGTAAAAGAGACCCAGTACTTC
CASSGDRVKETQYF